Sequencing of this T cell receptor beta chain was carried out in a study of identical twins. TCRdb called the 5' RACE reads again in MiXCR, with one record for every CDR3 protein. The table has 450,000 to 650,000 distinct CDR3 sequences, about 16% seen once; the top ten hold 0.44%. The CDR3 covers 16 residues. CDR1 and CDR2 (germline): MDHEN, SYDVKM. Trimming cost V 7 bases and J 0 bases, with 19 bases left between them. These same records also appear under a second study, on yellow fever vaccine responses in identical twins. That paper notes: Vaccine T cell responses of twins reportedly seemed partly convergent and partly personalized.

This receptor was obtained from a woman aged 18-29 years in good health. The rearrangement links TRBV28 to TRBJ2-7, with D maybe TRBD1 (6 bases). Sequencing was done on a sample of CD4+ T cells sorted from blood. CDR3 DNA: TGTGCCAGCACTGGCAGGGGTGCACCAAGCTCCTACGAGCAGTACGTC. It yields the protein CASTGRGAPSSYEQYV.